The source of this T cell receptor beta chain is a study of a mutant IDH1 vaccine in newly diagnosed glioma (dated by TCRdb to 2020 to 2023). Describing the broader study: The roughly 35 treated patients were roughly 60% male and roughly 40% female, with a mean age of about 43 years. Six visits were used for peripheral blood collection: V03 (baseline), V05, V07, V10, V12 and V13. Longitudinal TCRB deep sequencing was done for 25 treated patients, wherever samples were available for exploratory analyses. Before enrollment, patients had received standard therapy of radiotherapy alone, temozolomide alone, or radiochemotherapy with temozolomide; most received the combination.

The sample's time point label, decoded: baseline, week 1 (first vaccination visit). In the paper's terms, the treatment or condition label means: pre-vaccination baseline after standard-of-care therapy. Donors had newly diagnosed WHO grade 3 or 4 IDH1-mutant astrocytomas with loss of nuclear ATRX. The samples were drawn from NOA16, a multicentre, single-arm, open-label phase I trial in Germany that tested a mutant IDH1 peptide vaccine in humans for the first time. Blood drawn at visit V03 was used as the baseline sample for immunogenicity testing. The DNeasy Blood and Tissue Kit was used to extract genomic DNA from EDTA blood for TCRB sequencing. Libraries were prepared through the immunoSEQ multiplex PCR assay. Following the manufacturer's protocol, the hsTCRB Kit was used to amplify rearranged TCR beta chain sequences. An Illumina MiSeq was used to sequence the TCRB libraries. Regarding the original processing steps: The kit vendor's proprietary platform handled demultiplexing, trimming and gene mapping. TCRdb re-hosts the immuneACCESS table, in-frame sequences only. Its copies lack some clones; in the studies checked, an unresolved V gene accounts for under half of them, and the cause for the rest is not known. V and J calls and clone size are those listed in that table; D and trimming were worked out from the DNA. This sample has tens of thousands of clones in its table, and around four fifths of those were observed once. Roughly 6.8% of the sample comes from the top ten.

Overall results and qualifications from the work: Changes in the top peripheral T cell clonotypes picked up by TCRB sequencing did not appear to be linked to pseudoprogression. It was noted by the authors that analyses of patient blood samples could not be reproduced owing to sample limitations. Vaccine-induced immune responses across multiple MHC alleles were detected in approximately 93% of patients. Availability determined which PBMC samples were chosen for TCRB deep sequencing.

A remark on this clone: Its antigen has not been determined. The input lacks base qualities; no much larger clone sits a single base away.

Sequenced material: PBMCs, taken from a glioma patient treated with radiotherapy, temozolomide or both. This sequence originates from a woman aged 45-65 years with glioma.

The CDR3 region reads CASSPQGTNTEAFF. The nucleotides are TGTGCCAGCAGTCCACAGGGAACGAACACTGAAGCTTTCTTT. The chain is assembled from TRBV9 and TRBJ1-1, with a tentative D gene TRBD1 over 6 matching bases. The CDR3 holds 14 amino acids from the cysteine to the phenylalanine. The CDR3 DNA has 42 bases and is translated from base 1. Cut back by 5 bases and 1 base, the V and J ends lie 12 bases apart. The germline V gene gives CDR1 as SGDLS and CDR2 as YYNGEE.